This T cell receptor (beta chain) was profiled in a study of CD8+CD57+ T cells in acquired aplastic anemia (dated by TCRdb to the late 2010s). For the wider study: On average, sorted CD4+ and CD8+ cells yielded about 3 ug of extracted DNA, with a range of about 0.19 to 30 ug. A CD8+CD57+ expansion meant a frequency higher than the mean frequency seen in healthy subjects.

What the work shows at the level of the full study, not this receptor alone: Around 28 CD8+ CDR3 sequences were found to be shared between patients and controls, but these sequences appeared to be highly expressed in patients and within the immunodominant clones of the patients. CD8+ Simpson's diversity did not differ significantly between patients and healthy controls (P=0.060).

Expansion of CD8+CD57+ cells had been shown by flow cytometry in the patients chosen for sequencing. Every patient had a diagnosis of severe acquired aplastic anemia based on International Study of Aplastic Anemia and Agranulocytosis and Camitta criteria. At the time blood was sampled, none of the patients had received any therapy. The study deep-sequenced TCR repertoires of sorted CD4+ and CD8+ blood T cells from severe aplastic anemia patients and healthy subjects. Patients were enrolled under clinicaltrials.gov protocols 00001620, 01623167, 00001397, 00071045, 00081523 and 00961064 in the USA. Ficoll-Paque density gradient centrifugation was used to isolate peripheral blood mononuclear cells. Before DNA extraction, CD4+ and CD8+ T cells were sorted with FACS or magnetic beads. The junction shows trimming of 6 bases on V and 10 bases on J, plus 19 bases between the germline ends. Measured from the cysteine to the phenylalanine, the CDR3 is 14 residues long. Of all the DNA, just the CDR3 is kept, 42 bases in frame from base 1. CDR1 and CDR2 are read off the germline V gene as SNHLY and FYNNEI.

Genomic DNA was used as template for profiling of TCR beta VDJ combinations and CDR3 sequences. An Illumina HiSeq 2000 was used for TCR repertoire sequencing. Per the original workflow: TRBV/TRBJ rearrangement plots, CDR3 size and DJ length profiles, and Simpson's diversity index were used to evaluate the repertoires. Whichever DNA sequence was most abundant in the deep sequencing data was defined as the immunodominant clone. CDR3 amino acid sequences were checked for sharing across subjects and were also compared against the VDJdb database and published repertoires. TCRdb applied fastp at Q25 and MiXCR to the public reads, then kept only in-frame beta chains. A single entry per CDR3 protein holds the most common genes and DNA from its merged rows. The V and J calls reflect TCRdb's pipeline rather than the authors' work. Across this sample there are over 150,000 distinct CDR3 sequences, with roughly two thirds seen only once. The top ten hold 45% to 60% of the sample.

Note on this clonotype: There is no known antigen for this receptor. No base quality information exists; no much larger clone differs at one position.

The sequence derives from a human donor with aplastic anemia. The sample consisted of sorted CD4+, CD8+, or CD8+CD57+ T cells (not recorded which) from PBMCs. This chain joins TRBV2 to TRBJ2-1; the D region possibly corresponds to TRBD2 (6 bases align). The DNA sequence is TGTGCCAGCAGCCCGGGACTTACTTACAGAGAGCAGTTCTTC. Protein translation: CASSPGLTYREQFF.